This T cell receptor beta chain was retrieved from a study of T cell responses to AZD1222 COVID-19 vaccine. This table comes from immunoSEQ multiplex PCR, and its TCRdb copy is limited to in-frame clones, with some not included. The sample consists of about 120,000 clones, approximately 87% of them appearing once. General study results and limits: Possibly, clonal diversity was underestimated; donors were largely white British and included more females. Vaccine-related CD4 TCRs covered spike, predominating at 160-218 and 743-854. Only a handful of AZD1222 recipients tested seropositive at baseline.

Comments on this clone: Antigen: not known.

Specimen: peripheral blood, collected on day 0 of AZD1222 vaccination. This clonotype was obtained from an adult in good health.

CDR3 in DNA: TGTGCAAGTCGCTTAGGCAAAGGGTCACGAATCTCCGGAGAAAAACTGTTTTTT. Amino acids: CASRLGKGSRISGEKLFF. The V and J genes are TRBV12-2 and TRBJ1-4. TRBV12-2 is deemed a pseudogene. The length of the CDR3 is 18 residues.